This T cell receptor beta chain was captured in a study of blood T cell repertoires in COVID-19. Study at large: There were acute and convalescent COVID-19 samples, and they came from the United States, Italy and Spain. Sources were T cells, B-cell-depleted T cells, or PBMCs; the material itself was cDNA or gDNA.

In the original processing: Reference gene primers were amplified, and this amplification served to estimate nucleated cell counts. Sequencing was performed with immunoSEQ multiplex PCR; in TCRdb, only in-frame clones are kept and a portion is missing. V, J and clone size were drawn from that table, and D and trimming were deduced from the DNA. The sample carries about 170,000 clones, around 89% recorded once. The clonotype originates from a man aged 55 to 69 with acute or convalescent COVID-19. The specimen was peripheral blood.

CDR3 in DNA: TGTGCCAGCAGATGGACAGGTAACTCCTACGAGCAGTACTTC. It encodes CASRWTGNSYEQYF. This chain connects TRBV2 to TRBJ2-7; 7 bases line up with TRBD1. Germline V CDR1 and CDR2: SNHLY, FYNNEI. The CDR3 has 14 residues. V shed 6 bases, J shed 0 bases, and the junction held 5 bases outside the gene matches.